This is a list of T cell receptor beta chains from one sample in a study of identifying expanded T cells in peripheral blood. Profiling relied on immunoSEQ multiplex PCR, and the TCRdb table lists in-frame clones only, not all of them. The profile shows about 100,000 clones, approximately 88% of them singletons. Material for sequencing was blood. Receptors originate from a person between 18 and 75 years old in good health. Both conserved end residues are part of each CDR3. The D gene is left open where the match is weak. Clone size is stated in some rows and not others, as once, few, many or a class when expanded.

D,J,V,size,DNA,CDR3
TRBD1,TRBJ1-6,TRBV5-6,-,TGTGCCAGCAGCCCAGGACAGGGGGCGATTGAATATAATTCACCCCTCCACTTT,CASSPGQGAIEYNSPLHF
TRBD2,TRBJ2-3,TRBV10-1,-,TGCGCCAGCAGTTACGGACTAGCGGGGAAAGATACGCAGTATTTT,CASSYGLAGKDTQYF
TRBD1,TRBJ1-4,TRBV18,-,TGTGCCAGCTCACCACCTGGACAGGGGCACGAAAAACTGTTTTTT,CASSPPGQGHEKLFF
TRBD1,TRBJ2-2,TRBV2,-,TGTGCCAGCAGCCGCCGAACCGGGACAGCGAACACCGGGGAGCTGTTTTTT,CASSRRTGTANTGELFF
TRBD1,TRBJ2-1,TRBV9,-,TGTGCCAGCAGCCCAAGGGACAGGGTCAATGAGCAGTTCTTC,CASSPRDRVNEQFF
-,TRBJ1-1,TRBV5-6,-,TGTGCCAGCAGCTTGCAGACTGTGAACACTGAAGCTTTCTTT,CASSLQTVNTEAFF
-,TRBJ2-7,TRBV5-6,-,TGTGCCAGCAGCTTCCCCAGGACACCTTCCTACGAGCAGTACTTC,CASSFPRTPSYEQYF
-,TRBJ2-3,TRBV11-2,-,TGTGCCAGCAGCTTAGTTGGCGGGGGCAGGAAAGATACGCAGTATTTT,CASSLVGGGRKDTQYF
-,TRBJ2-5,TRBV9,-,TGTGCCAGCAGCGTAGAGGCAGGGTATGGGGAGACCCAGTACTTC,CASSVEAGYGETQYF
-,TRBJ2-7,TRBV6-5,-,TGTGCCAGCAGGCCCCCCTACGAGCAGTACTTC,CASRPPYEQYF
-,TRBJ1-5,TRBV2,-,TGTGCCAGCGGACGGACCAGGGACAATCAGCCCCAGCATTTT,CASGRTRDNQPQHF
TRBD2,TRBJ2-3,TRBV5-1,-,TGCGCCAGCAGCCTGACGGGGGGGCGAAATACGCAGTATTTT,CASSLTGGRNTQYF
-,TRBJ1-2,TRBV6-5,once,TGTGCCAGCAGTTACCAGGGTCTGGCCTATGGCTACACCTTC,CASSYQGLAYGYTF
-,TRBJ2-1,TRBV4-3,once,TGCGCCAGCAGCCCCTCCCCGGGGGACATTTACAATGAGCAGTTCTTC,CASSPSPGDIYNEQFF
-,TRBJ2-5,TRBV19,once,TGTGCCAGTAGTATAGTAACCGGGACACCGGTTTCATCGACCCAGTACTTC,CASSIVTGTPVSSTQYF
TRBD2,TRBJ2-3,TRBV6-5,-,TGTGCCAGCACTAGCGGGGCGGGGGGTACAGATACGCAGTATTTT,CASTSGAGGTDTQYF
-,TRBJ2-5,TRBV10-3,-,TGTGCCATCAGTGAGAACTATGGGGGCAGTTCTAAACTAGAGACCCAGTACTTC,CAISENYGGSSKLETQYF
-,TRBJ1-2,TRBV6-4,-,TGTGCCAGTTCGACAGGCGGCCGGAGGACAAACTATGGCTACACCTTC,CASSTGGRRTNYGYTF
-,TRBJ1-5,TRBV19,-,TGTGCCAGCCAGTATTATTCGGGGGACAATCAGCCCCAGCATTTT,CASQYYSGDNQPQHF
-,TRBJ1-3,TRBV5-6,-,TGTGCCAGCAGTAGGGGCACGGGAAACACCATATATTTT,CASSRGTGNTIYF
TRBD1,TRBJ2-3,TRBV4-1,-,TGCGCCAGCAGCCGAGGACAGGGAACAGATACGCAGTATTTT,CASSRGQGTDTQYF
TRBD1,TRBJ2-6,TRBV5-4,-,TGTGCCAGCAGCACCCACGGGACAGTGAAACCTGGGGCCAACGTCCTGACTTTC,CASSTHGTVKPGANVLTF
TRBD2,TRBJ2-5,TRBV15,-,TGTGCCACCAGCATGGGGGGGAGGGCCCAGTACTTC,CATSMGGRAQYF
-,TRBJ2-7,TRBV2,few,TGTGCCAGCCAACCTCCAGGGGGGAGGGAGCAGTACTTC,CASQPPGGREQYF
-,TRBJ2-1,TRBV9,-,TGTGCCAGCAGTGGAGGGGGCTACGGCAATGAGCAGTTCTTC,CASSGGGYGNEQFF
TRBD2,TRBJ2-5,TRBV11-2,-,TGTGCCAGCACCCCGAGCGGGGCCGAACAAGAGACCCAGTACTTC,CASTPSGAEQETQYF
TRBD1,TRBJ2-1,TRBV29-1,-,TGCAGCGTCCCCTGGACAGGGAACAATGAGCAGTTCTTC,CSVPWTGNNEQFF
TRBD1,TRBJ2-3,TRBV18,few,TGTGCCAGCTCAACAACCGCGACAGGGTGGGCAGATACGCAGTATTTT,CASSTTATGWADTQYF
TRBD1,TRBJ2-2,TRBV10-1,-,TGCGCCAGCAGACAGGGGGCAAGGAACACCGGGGAGCTGTTTTTT,CASRQGARNTGELFF
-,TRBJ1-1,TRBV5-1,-,TGCGCCAGCAGCTTTGGGCCCACAGGAGTGAACACTGAAGCTTTCTTT,CASSFGPTGVNTEAFF
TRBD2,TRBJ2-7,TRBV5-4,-,TGTGCCAGCAGCGGGGGGGGGACTAGCGGGACCTCCTACGAGCAGTACTTC,CASSGGGTSGTSYEQYF
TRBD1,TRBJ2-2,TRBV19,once,TGTGCCAGTAGTATTCGGGTCCCCGGGAGGACAGGGGGTGCGAACACCGGGGAGCTGTTTTTT,CASSIRVPGRTGGANTGELFF